The next 26 T cell receptor beta chains were all read from a single sample in a study of regulatory T cells in long-lasting Graves disease. Arm-PCR with iRepertoire HTBI primers amplified the CDR3 regions for these TCR beta libraries. TCRdb analysed the multiplex PCR reads with MiXCR anew, one entry per CDR3 protein. The sample lists hundreds of thousands of distinct CDR3 sequences, about a sixth occurring once. Time point indicated: newly diagnosed GD, antithyroid drugs for less than 3 months. Making the TCR library involved RNA that had been extracted from PBMCs. A further study also used this sample, focusing on T cells in Graves' hyperthyroidism and ophthalmopathy.

Sequences were derived from peripheral blood mononuclear cells (PBMCs), sampled at new diagnosis, from a patient treated with antithyroid drugs. These receptors came from a man aged 35 to 55 with Graves disease.

In this sample, this clonotype turned up a few times. Possible read error: a much larger clone is one base away. The CDR3 sequence: CASWLRDYSNQPQHF. As DNA, the CDR3 is TGTGCCAGCTGGCTGAGGGATTATAGCAATCAGCCCCAGCATTTT. The V call is TRBV6-1, the J call TRBJ1-5; no reliable D call. CDR1 is MNHNS and CDR2 is SASEGT in the germline V gene. V gave up 8 bases and J gave up 0 bases, with 14 bases separating them. The CDR3 extends over 15 amino acids.

There are many counts of this clonotype. The chain links TRBV14 to TRBJ2-1, with D perhaps TRBD2 (5 bases). Trimming shortened V by 6 bases and J by 5 bases, and 17 bases separated the two germline ends. The CDR3 sequence is 15 residues long. CDR1 and CDR2 (germline): SGHDN, FVKESK. CDR3 DNA sequence: TGTGCCAGCAGGCGAACTAGTCTTAATAACAATGAGCAGTTCTTC. Translation: CASRRTSLNNNEQFF.

In this sample, this clonotype turned up many times. The genes are TRBV6-2 or TRBV6-3 and TRBJ1-2; D ambiguous. The CDR3 extends over 12 amino acids. CDR1 MNHEY and CDR2 SVGEGT come from the germline V gene. Trimming pared 2 bases from V and 4 bases from J, leaving 5 bases between. The CDR3 here is CASSYGLYGYTF. The CDR3 DNA reads TGTGCCAGCAGTTACGGCCTCTATGGCTACACCTTC.

This chain links TRBV9 with TRBJ2-5; 8 nucleotides line up with TRBD2. This CDR3 region has 15 residues. V dropped 4 bases and J dropped 1; count of bases not matched to a gene: 6. CDR1 and CDR2 (germline): SGDLS, YYNGEE. CDR3 sequence: CASSKGGGPQETQYF. The CDR3 nucleotides read TGTGCCAGCAGCAAAGGCGGGGGGCCCCAAGAGACCCAGTACTTC.

This clonotype was seen ten or more times. V and J are TRBV28 and TRBJ2-7; D is possibly TRBD2 (5 bases). From germline, CDR1 is MDHEN and CDR2 SYDVKM. CDR3 size: 14 residues. Trimming removed 3 bases from V and 2 bases from J, with 11 bases in between. The CDR3, as DNA: TGTGCCAGCAGTTTCGGGGTGGGCCCCTACGAGCAGTACTTC. Protein product: CASSFGVGPYEQYF. The whole variable domain, remainder taken from reference TRBV28 and TRBJ2-7, is DVKVTQSSRYLVKRTGEKVFLECVQDMDHENMFWYRQDPGLGLRLIYFSYDVKMKEKGDIPEGYSVSREKKERFSLILESASTNQTSMYLCASSFGVGPYEQYFGPGTRLTVT.

This clonotype has a count of ten or more. The chain recombines TRBV7-8 with TRBJ2-3; D not resolved. From germline, CDR1 is SGHVS and CDR2 FQNEAQ. The CDR3 sequence is 16 residues long. The ends were cut back, 6 bases at V and 2 bases at J, with 18 bases in the middle. The CDR3 sequence: CASSSGYTTFTDTQYF. In DNA form, the CDR3 reads TGTGCCAGCAGTTCTGGATACACCACCTTCACAGATACGCAGTATTTT. Combining the CDR3 with reference TRBV7-8 and TRBJ2-3 gives the whole variable domain GAGVSQSPRYKVAKRGQDVALRCDPISGHVSLFWYQQALGQGPEFLTYFQNEAQLDKSGLPSDRFFAERPEGSVSTLKIQRTQQEDSAVYLCASSSGYTTFTDTQYFGPGTRLTVL.

This clonotype was picked up many times. This sequence joins TRBV18 and TRBJ2-1; 9 bases align to TRBD1. This CDR3 contains 14 residues. Germline V gene lookup returns CDR1 KGHSH and CDR2 LQKENI. Losses at the gene ends were 5 bases for V and 6 bases for J; bases not matched to a gene: 5. CDR3 loop: CASSWDREVNEQFF. The CDR3 DNA follows: TGTGCCAGCTCATGGGACAGGGAGGTCAATGAGCAGTTCTTC.

The genes are TRBV7-9 and TRBJ1-5, with D hard to call. V lost 5 bases, J lost 12 bases, and 5 bases lay in between. The germline V gene encodes CDR1 SEHNR and CDR2 FQNEAQ (reference sequence). The CDR3 is 9 residues long. The CDR3 region is CASSQSQHF. For the CDR3, the DNA is TGTGCCAGCAGCCAAAGCCAGCATTTT.

The rearrangement links TRBV29-1 to TRBJ2-2; tentative D call: TRBD2 (5 bases). The V gene lost 4 bases and the J gene lost 6 bases, with 9 bases spanning the gap. This CDR3 contains 12 residues. CDR1 is SQVTM and CDR2 is ANQGSEA in the germline V gene. CDR3 nucleotide sequence: TGCAGCGTTGTTCGGGATCCCGGGGAGCTGTTTTTT. Translating gives CSVVRDPGELFF.

There are many counts of this clonotype. The chain recombines TRBV2 with TRBJ1-6, with a possible D match to TRBD1 (6 bases). V was pared by 4 bases and J by 7 bases, with 11 bases between. Germline assignment: CDR1 SNHLY and CDR2 FYNNEI. CDR3 length: 14 residues. The DNA of the CDR3 is TGTGCCAGCAGTGCGACAGGCGCCAATTCACCCCTCCACTTT. Residues: CASSATGANSPLHF.

This clonotype was recorded a few times. V is TRBV10-3 and J is TRBJ1-1; possibly TRBD1 for D (5 bases). The V and J ends lost 7 bases and 5 bases respectively, with 14 bases between them. The germline V gene encodes CDR1 ENHRY and CDR2 SYGVKD. The CDR3 spans 13 residues. Here the CDR3 DNA reads TGTGCCATCACGAGACAGCCGGGAACTGAAGCTTTCTTT. This translates into CAITRQPGTEAFF.

Remarks on this clonotype: Because it lacks the conserved phenylalanine or tryptophan at the end, this CDR3 is likely a read error. V is TRBV30 and J is TRBJ2-7; tentatively, D is TRBD1 (5 bases). V lost 4 bases and J 1 base, leaving 14 bases between the germline ends. The CDR3 length is 14 residues. From germline, CDR1 is GTSNPN and CDR2 SVGIG (reference sequence). CDR3 loop: CAWTGWGKSYEQYL. In DNA, the CDR3 is TGTGCCTGGACAGGATGGGGCAAATCCTACGAGCAGTACCTC.

This clonotype was counted ten times or more. Written as DNA, the CDR3 is TGCAGTGCCGAAATAGCGGGGGGGCAAGAGACCCAGTACTTC. Its translation: CSAEIAGGQETQYF. V usage is TRBV20-1 and J usage is TRBJ2-5; 11 nucleotides match TRBD2. Per the germline V gene, CDR1 is DFQATT and CDR2 is SNEGSKA (reference sequence). This CDR3 is built from 14 residues. The ends lost 6 bases at V and 2 bases at J; junction bases unmatched: 5.

The sample holds many counts of this clonotype. The gene calls are TRBV28 and TRBJ2-5, with 9 bases that match TRBD2. The CDR3 has 16 amino acids. Unmatched junction bases numbered 5, after V lost 2 bases and J lost 1 base. The germline gives CDR1 MDHEN, CDR2 SYDVKM. The CDR3 protein is CASSLGASGVQETQYF. CDR3 in DNA: TGTGCCAGCAGTTTAGGGGCTAGCGGGGTCCAAGAGACCCAGTACTTC.

This clonotype was found many times. The chain's CDR3 is CASSLSGISGFDNQPQHF. The CDR3 nucleotides read TGTGCCAGCAGTTTATCGGGGATATCGGGATTTGACAATCAGCCCCAGCATTTT. V usage is TRBV28 and J usage is TRBJ1-5; D uncertain. Germline-derived CDR1 and CDR2 are MDHEN and SYDVKM. The CDR3 sequence is 18 residues long. Trimming shortened V by 1 base and J by 3 bases, and 19 bases separated the two germline ends. Full variable domain (outside the CDR3, taken from reference TRBV28 and TRBJ1-5): DVKVTQSSRYLVKRTGEKVFLECVQDMDHENMFWYRQDPGLGLRLIYFSYDVKMKEKGDIPEGYSVSREKKERFSLILESASTNQTSMYLCASSLSGISGFDNQPQHFGDGTRLSIL.

This sequence joins TRBV6-2 or TRBV6-3 and TRBJ1-2, with 7 bases that match TRBD1. The germline gives CDR1 MNHEY, CDR2 SVGEGT. The junction had 10 bases not matched to a gene; V was cut back by 5 bases and J by 4 bases. This CDR3 contains 15 residues. The CDR3 region is CASSQTQGVVYGYTF. The CDR3 DNA is TGTGCCAGCAGTCAAACCCAGGGGGTGGTCTATGGCTACACCTTC.

There are a few counts of this clonotype. This likely reflects a read error, since a far larger clone is one base away. The chain carries TRBV12-3 or TRBV12-4 and TRBJ2-3, with a possible D match to TRBD1 (5 bases). The J call may be wrong; the DNA end is better matched by TRBJ2-5. There are 14 residues in the CDR3. The CDR3 is CTSSYPPGRKTQYF. CDR3 DNA sequence: TGTACCAGCAGTTATCCCCCAGGGCGCAAGACCCAGTACTTC.

This clonotype came up a few times. V is TRBV10-3 and J is TRBJ2-1, with TRBD2 as a possible D gene (5 bases). V was cut by 0 bases and J by 5 bases, with 14 bases left in between. The CDR3 has 16 amino acids. The V gene's germline CDR1 is ENHRY and CDR2 SYGVKD. The CDR3 protein is CAISESRLAPHNEQFF. The DNA for the CDR3 is TGTGCCATCAGTGAGTCTCGGCTAGCCCCACACAATGAGCAGTTCTTC.

Ten or more counts support this clonotype. The chain is built from TRBV5-1 and TRBJ2-3; TRBD2 aligns across 7 bases. Germline CDR1 reads SGHRS; CDR2 reads YFSETQ. The trim removed 4 bases at V and 4 bases at J, leaving 0 bases unmatched. This CDR3 spans 12 amino acids. The CDR3 region has the DNA TGCGCCAGCAGCCGGGAGGCAGATACGCAGTATTTT. This encodes CASSREADTQYF.

The genes are TRBV20-1 and TRBJ2-1; 9 nucleotides align to TRBD2. The CDR3 has 13 residues. Germline V gives CDR1 DFQATT, CDR2 SNEGSKA (reference sequence). CDR3 amino acids: CGVLAGIFNEQFF. Here the CDR3 DNA reads TGCGGAGTCCTAGCGGGGATTTTCAATGAGCAGTTCTTC.

This clonotype was seen many times. This chain uses TRBV6-1 with TRBJ2-7; the D gene is possibly TRBD1 (6 bases). The germline CDR1 and CDR2 sequences are MNHNS and SASEGT. V gave up 3 bases and J gave up 7 bases, with 19 bases separating them. This CDR3 has 15 residues. This chain's CDR3 is CASSDGQRYVGEQYF. CDR3 DNA: TGTGCCAGCAGTGATGGACAGCGCTACGTGGGAGAGCAGTACTTC.

This clonotype was seen repeatedly, ten times or more. The chain carries TRBV2 and TRBJ2-1; 13 bases map to TRBD2. Germline CDR1 reads SNHLY; CDR2 reads FYNNEI. This CDR3 spans 15 amino acids. The J segment lost 10 bases and the V segment lost 7 bases, leaving 10 bases of the junction unmatched. The CDR3 region is CASTTRRLAGGEQFF. The CDR3 DNA is TGTGCCAGCACTACCAGACGACTAGCGGGGGGAGAGCAGTTCTTC.

This clonotype was detected ten times or more. The chain combines TRBV9 with TRBJ2-2; D possibly corresponds to TRBD2 (6 bases). Germline V CDR1 and CDR2: SGDLS, YYNGEE. CDR3 length: 18 residues. The ends were cut back, 0 bases at V and 0 bases at J, with 15 bases in the middle. The CDR3 reads CASSVGRGPYTNTGELFF. For the CDR3, the DNA is TGTGCCAGCAGCGTAGGGAGGGGCCCCTATACGAACACCGGGGAGCTGTTTTTT.

This clonotype was seen a few times. This chain connects TRBV5-4 to TRBJ1-4; possible D gene TRBD1, 6 bases. V lost 1 base to trimming and J lost 11 bases, with 12 bases between them. CDR1 SGHNT and CDR2 YYREEE come from the germline V gene (reference sequence). This CDR3 region has 13 residues. DNA of the CDR3: TGTGCCAGCAGCTTGAGGGGGACGGAGAAACTGTTTTTT. Residues: CASSLRGTEKLFF.

The table lists this clonotype with many counts. The chain couples TRBV5-1 to TRBJ1-1; possibly TRBD1 for D (6 bases). CDR1 SGHRS and CDR2 YFSETQ come from the germline V gene. The CDR3 contains 11 residues. The V and J ends lost 3 bases and 11 bases respectively, with 11 bases between them. CDR3 loop: CASSWGLVAFF. In DNA, the CDR3 is TGCGCCAGCAGCTGGGGGCTGGTGGCTTTCTTT.

This clonotype was counted between two and nine times. V gene TRBV29-1 combines with J gene TRBJ1-1; TRBD1 might be the D (6 bases). This CDR3 is built from 13 residues. Germline V gene sequence: CDR1 SQVTM, CDR2 ANQGSEA. The germline V and J ends were trimmed by 6 bases and 5 bases, with 16 bases remaining between them. The CDR3 loop reads CSVQEGVQTEAFF. CDR3 in DNA: TGCAGCGTACAAGAGGGGGTGCAGACTGAAGCTTTCTTT.